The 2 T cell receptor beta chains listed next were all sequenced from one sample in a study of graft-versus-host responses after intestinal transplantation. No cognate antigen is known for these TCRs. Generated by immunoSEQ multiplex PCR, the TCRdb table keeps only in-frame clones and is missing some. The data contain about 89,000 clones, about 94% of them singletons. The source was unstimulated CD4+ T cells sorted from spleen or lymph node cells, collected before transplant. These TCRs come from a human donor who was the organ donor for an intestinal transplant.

The CDR3 protein is CAIRTGNTKYEQYF. The DNA for the CDR3 is TGTGCCATCCGGACTGGGAATACAAAATACGAGCAGTACTTC. This chain links TRBV10-3 with TRBJ2-7; D is perhaps TRBD2 (5 bases). Germline CDR1 is ENHRY and CDR2 is SYGVKD. Trimming stripped 8 bases from V and 4 bases from J, with 18 bases between. CDR3 length equals 14 residues.

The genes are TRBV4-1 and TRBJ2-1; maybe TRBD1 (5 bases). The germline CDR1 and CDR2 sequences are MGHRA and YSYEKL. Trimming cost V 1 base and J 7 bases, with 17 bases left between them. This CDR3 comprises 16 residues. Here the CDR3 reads CASSQGPLQGGNEQFF. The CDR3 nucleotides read TGCGCCAGCAGCCAAGGGCCCCTGCAGGGTGGAAATGAGCAGTTCTTC.